This TCR beta chain emerged from a study of T cells in Graves' hyperthyroidism and ophthalmopathy. Per germline, CDR1 SGHTA and CDR2 FQGNSA. Trimming removed 1 base from V and 1 base from J, with 7 bases in between. This CDR3 spans 14 amino acids. Study-level points and caveats: Most clonotypes expanded in the thyroid (above 0.001) were also present in blood.

In this sample, this clonotype turned up many times. Its target is unknown. Amplified TCR beta CDR3 regions came from RNA transcripts. The HTBI set primed first-round TCR CDR3 RT-PCR. TCRdb reprocessed the multiplex PCR reads with MiXCR, giving one entry per CDR3 protein. The table records roughly 840,000 distinct CDR3 sequences, 38% of them present only once. The chain has TRBV7-2 and TRBJ1-1; D not resolved. The receptor comes from a man aged 18 to 29 with Graves' hyperthyroidism. The sequenced material came from blood. This CDR3 reads CASSLVSSNTEAFF. DNA for the CDR3: TGTGCCAGCAGCTTAGTCAGCTCGAACACTGAAGCTTTCTTT.